These 12 T cell receptor beta chains were all obtained from the same sample, sequenced in a study of OX40 agonist ivuxolimab in advanced cancers. Libraries were prepared by immunoSEQ multiplex PCR; TCRdb keeps only in-frame clonotypes and omits some of them. The sample carries roughly 30,000 clones, around 82% recorded once. Sequences were derived from CD4+ or CD8+ T cells sorted from blood, sampled in a trial of the OX40 agonist ivuxolimab. All receptors derive from an adult with an advanced solid tumor such as melanoma, head and neck, liver or kidney cancer.

The chain recombines TRBV19 with TRBJ2-2; the D is unclear. This CDR3 is built from 11 residues. V dropped 3 bases and J dropped 11 bases, with 7 bases sitting between them. CDR1 is LNHDA and CDR2 is SQIVND in the germline V gene (reference sequence). DNA for the CDR3: TGTGCCAGTAGTATGGGCAGAGAGCTGTTTTTT. Residues: CASSMGRELFF. The whole variable domain, filled in from reference TRBV19 and TRBJ2-2, reads DGGITQSPKYLFRKEGQNVTLSCEQNLNHDAMYWYRQDPGQGLRLIYYSQIVNDFQKGDIAEGYSVSREKKESFPLTVTSAQKNPTAFYLCASSMGRELFFGEGSRLTVL.

V gene TRBV28 combines with J gene TRBJ1-1, with 8 bases aligning to TRBD1. CDR1 and CDR2 from the germline V gene are MDHEN and SYDVKM. The CDR3 totals 14 residues. V shed 7 bases and J 4 bases; nucleotides not matched to a gene: 8. The CDR3 DNA reads as TGTGCCAGCACCGGGACAGGACCTCCCACTGAAGCTTTCTTT. It encodes CASTGTGPPTEAFF.

This chain links TRBV7-9 with TRBJ2-1; the match to TRBD2 covers 14 bases. Trimming took 3 bases from V and 1 from J; bases not matched to a gene: 5. CDR1 SEHNR and CDR2 FQNEAQ come from the germline V gene (reference sequence). This CDR3 is built from 18 residues. The CDR3 nucleotides are TGTGCCAGCAGCTTTTGGGGACTAGCGGGAGTATCCTACAATGAGCAGTTCTTC. It specifies CASSFWGLAGVSYNEQFF.

The CDR3 here is CASSRQRTDKETQYF. The CDR3 region has the DNA TGTGCCAGCAGCCGCCAGCGAACAGACAAAGAGACCCAGTACTTC. The gene calls are TRBV5-6 and TRBJ2-5; D gene uncertain. CDR1 is SGHDT, CDR2 YYEEEE, per germline. The CDR3 loop spans 15 amino acids. V lost 4 bases to trimming and J lost 3 bases, with 16 bases between them. Drawing the rest from reference TRBV5-6 and TRBJ2-5, the complete variable domain is DAGVTQSPTHLIKTRGQQVTLRCSPKSGHDTVSWYQQALGQGPQFIFQYYEEEERQRGNFPDRFSGHQFPNYSSELNVNALLLGDSALYLCASSRQRTDKETQYFGPGTRLLVL.

The chain is built from TRBV4-3 and TRBJ1-2, with D possibly matching TRBD1 (6 bases). From germline, CDR1 is LGHNA and CDR2 YSLEER. V lost 4 bases and J 2 bases, leaving 11 bases between the germline ends. The CDR3 extends over 14 amino acids. CDR3 nucleotide sequence: TGCGCCAGCAGCCCGGACAGTAAGAACTATGGCTACACCTTC. Residues: CASSPDSKNYGYTF.

This chain connects TRBV9 to TRBJ2-1, with D uncertain. Trimming left V 0 bases short and J 5 bases short, with 3 bases between. The CDR3 spans 12 residues. The V gene's germline CDR1 is SGDLS and CDR2 YYNGEE. CDR3 residues: CASSVAHNEQFF. The CDR3 nucleotides read TGTGCCAGCAGCGTAGCGCACAATGAGCAGTTCTTC.

The gene calls are TRBV1 and TRBJ1-2. TRBV1 is a known pseudogene. The CDR3 contains 15 residues. CDR3 sequence: CTSSQDPGSSYGYTF. The CDR3 DNA reads as TGCACCAGCAGCCAAGATCCGGGCAGTTCCTATGGCTACACCTTC.

V usage is TRBV12-5 and J usage is TRBJ1-3; 7 bases are shared with TRBD1. Germline-derived CDR1 and CDR2 are LGHNT and FRNRAP. With 5 bases clipped from V and 3 bases from J, the junction kept 4 bases outside the gene matches. The CDR3 has 14 residues. The CDR3 here is CASGQGEIGNTIYF. CDR3 nucleotide sequence: TGTGCTAGTGGTCAGGGGGAAATTGGAAACACCATATATTTT.

The chain is built from TRBV7-8 and TRBJ2-5; D tentatively reads TRBD1 or TRBD2 (5 bases each). V lost 3 bases and J 6 bases, leaving 5 bases between the germline ends. Germline-derived CDR1 and CDR2 are SGHVS and FQNEAQ. CDR3 length: 11 residues. The CDR3 is CASSLGQTQYF. The CDR3 DNA reads as TGTGCCAGCAGCTTGGGACAGACCCAGTACTTC.

The genes are TRBV5-1 and TRBJ1-2; D unresolved. This CDR3 region has 12 residues. Per the germline V gene, CDR1 is SGHRS and CDR2 is YFSETQ. Trimming took off 0 bases at V and 3 bases at J, with 3 bases between the two ends. The CDR3 nucleotides are TGCGCCAGCAGCTTGGAAGACTATGGCTACACCTTC. This gives the protein CASSLEDYGYTF.

The J gene is TRBJ2-1, the V gene TRBV2, with TRBD2 matching over 7 bases. V lost 6 bases and J lost 8; bases outside the gene matches: 10. The CDR3 sequence is 14 residues long. Germline lookup yields CDR1 SNHLY and CDR2 FYNNEI. CDR3 loop: CASRAPGTKDEQFF. The CDR3 nucleotides are TGTGCCAGCAGGGCCCCCGGGACTAAGGATGAGCAGTTCTTC.

The V and J genes are TRBV7-6 and TRBJ2-5; D remains ambiguous. CDR3 length: 15 residues. V dropped 1 base and J dropped 5 bases, with 14 bases sitting between them. Per the germline V gene, CDR1 is SGHVS and CDR2 is FNYEAQ. The CDR3 region has the DNA TGTGCCAGCAGCTTAGAACTCCCCGGAAGGGAGACCCAGTACTTC. Translated, it gives CASSLELPGRETQYF.